The 18 T cell receptor beta chains in this list originate from one sample, sequenced in a study of T cell responses to AZD1222 COVID-19 vaccine. Generated by immunoSEQ multiplex PCR, the TCRdb table keeps only in-frame clones and is missing some. Found here are 25,000 to 30,000 clones, 93% of them singletons; the top ten hold 8.1%. The source material was peripheral blood, sampled on day 0 of AZD1222 vaccination. Source of these receptors: an adult in good health.

The CDR3: CASSHQRGILNTEAFF. The CDR3 coding sequence is TGCGCCAGCAGCCATCAGAGGGGGATCCTGAACACTGAAGCTTTCTTT. This chain links TRBV4-3 with TRBJ1-1, with a tentative D call TRBD1 (6 bases). Trimming removed 3 bases from V and 0 bases from J, with 14 bases in between. The CDR3 runs 16 residues. Germline V lookup: CDR1 LGHNA, CDR2 YSLEER.

V is TRBV20-1 and J is TRBJ2-1; the D is unclear. The CDR3 totals 11 residues. Trimming stripped 6 bases from V and 4 bases from J, with 7 bases between. Germline loops: CDR1 DFQATT, CDR2 SNEGSKA (reference sequence). The CDR3: CSAVVYNEQFF. CDR3 in DNA: TGCAGTGCAGTCGTTTACAATGAGCAGTTCTTC.

The rearrangement links TRBV3-1 (or the pseudogene TRBV3-2) to TRBJ1-5; 7 bases are shared with TRBD1. Germline V CDR1 and CDR2: LGHDT, YNNKEL (reference sequence). V was clipped by 1 base and J by 5 bases; unmatched bases: 11. The CDR3 spans 17 residues. For the CDR3, the DNA is TGTGCCAGCAGCCAAGGGCCATTCACAGGGGCACATCAGCCCCAGCATTTT. Translation: CASSQGPFTGAHQPQHF.

This clone was detected only once. V is TRBV2 and J is TRBJ1-5, with D maybe TRBD1 (6 bases). Germline V lookup: CDR1 SNHLY, CDR2 FYNNEI. This CDR3 region has 14 residues. V dropped 6 bases and J dropped 3 bases, with 12 bases sitting between them. The CDR3 region is CASSKDRINQPQHF. In DNA, the CDR3 is TGTGCCAGCAGCAAGGACAGAATCAATCAGCCCCAGCATTTT.

The genes are TRBV7-9 and TRBJ2-2; no reliable D call. The germline V gene encodes CDR1 SEHNR and CDR2 FQNEAQ (reference sequence). With 1 base removed from V and 5 bases from J, the gap between germline ends came to 2 bases. The CDR3 is 12 residues long. DNA of the CDR3: TGTGCCAGCAGCTTAGTTACCGGGGAGCTGTTTTTT. Its protein product is CASSLVTGELFF.

The J gene is TRBJ1-5, the V gene TRBV24-1; D gene uncertain. In germline, CDR1 is KGHDR, CDR2 SFDVKD. There are 14 residues in the CDR3. The V and J ends lost 3 bases and 9 bases respectively, with 14 bases between them. Here the CDR3 DNA reads TGTGCCACCAGTGATGGGCGAAGCGCTGGGCCCCAGCATTTT. This encodes CATSDGRSAGPQHF.

This chain uses TRBV6-2 or TRBV6-3 with TRBJ2-1, with TRBD1 matching over 12 bases. V shed 4 bases and J 8 bases; nucleotides not matched to a gene: 9. CDR3 length equals 16 residues. Per the germline V gene, CDR1 is MNHEY and CDR2 is SVGEGT. CDR3 nucleotides: TGTGCCAGCAGTTCAGTGACGGGACAGGGGGCAGATGAGCAGTTCTTC. This translates into CASSSVTGQGADEQFF.

The chain couples TRBV6-2 or TRBV6-3 to TRBJ2-7, with TRBD2 identical over 9 bases. Germline lookup yields CDR1 MNHEY and CDR2 SVGEGT. J lost 3 bases, V lost 6 bases, and 12 bases had no gene match. The CDR3 spans 16 residues. The CDR3 loop is CASSPFPAGGYYEQYF. CDR3 DNA: TGTGCCAGCAGCCCTTTCCCAGCGGGAGGATACTACGAGCAGTACTTC.

J is TRBJ1-5 and V is TRBV21-1. TRBV21-1 is classified as a pseudogene. CDR3 length: 15 residues. The CDR3 loop reads CASSNEPYSNQPQHF. CDR3 nucleotide sequence: TGTGCCAGCAGCAACGAGCCATATAGCAATCAGCCCCAGCATTTT.

The V and J genes are TRBV13 and TRBJ1-5; D not resolved. Germline-derived CDR1 and CDR2 are PRHDT and FYEKMQ (reference sequence). The V and J ends lost 0 bases and 6 bases respectively, with 3 bases between them. The CDR3 sequence is 12 residues long. CDR3 sequence (DNA): TGTGCCAGCAGCTTAGGGCGTCAGCCCCAGCATTTT. Its protein product is CASSLGRQPQHF.

V and J are TRBV6-5 and TRBJ1-1; weak D call: TRBD1 (5 bases). The CDR3 loop spans 14 amino acids. CDR1 and CDR2 (germline): MNHEY, SVGAGI. Trimming pared 4 bases from V and 1 base from J, leaving 10 bases between. Here the CDR3 reads CASSFGGRNTEAFF. The CDR3 DNA sequence: TGTGCCAGCAGTTTTGGGGGGAGGAACACTGAAGCTTTCTTT.

This chain links TRBV10-3 with TRBJ1-2; D perhaps matches TRBD1 (5 bases). V was clipped by 2 bases and J by 4 bases, with 17 bases between them. Looked up from germline, CDR1 is ENHRY and CDR2 is SYGVKD. The CDR3 loop spans 16 amino acids. In DNA, the CDR3 is TGTGCCATCAGTGAGGCGACAGTCGATAGGACCTATGGCTACACCTTC. The encoded protein is CAISEATVDRTYGYTF.

The rearrangement joins TRBV6-4 to TRBJ2-3, with D perhaps matching TRBD2 (6 bases). V was shortened by 5 bases and J by 0 bases, with 12 bases between the two germline ends. CDR1 is MRHNA, CDR2 SNTAGT, per germline. The CDR3 covers 15 residues. The CDR3 sequence: CASSYGGGSTDTQYF. The CDR3 nucleotides read TGTGCCAGCAGTTACGGAGGAGGGAGCACAGATACGCAGTATTTT.

The V gene is TRBV4-1, the J gene TRBJ2-2; 9 nucleotides agree with TRBD1. There are 16 residues in the CDR3. Germline assignment: CDR1 MGHRA and CDR2 YSYEKL. With 2 bases clipped from V and 7 bases from J, the junction kept 8 bases outside the gene matches. The CDR3 sequence: CASSQTSGQGFGELFF. The CDR3 nucleotides read TGCGCCAGCAGCCAAACGTCGGGACAGGGTTTCGGGGAGCTGTTTTTT.

The V call is TRBV11-2, the J call TRBJ1-1; TRBD1 is a possible D gene (6 bases). CDR3 length equals 17 residues. The germline V gene has CDR1 SGHAT and CDR2 FQNNGV. V was shortened by 4 bases and J by 0 bases, with 18 bases between the two germline ends. CDR3 loop: CASSSGTRGHMNTEAFF. The CDR3 DNA sequence: TGTGCCAGCAGCTCCGGGACGCGGGGGCACATGAACACTGAAGCTTTCTTT.

This clone was picked up one time. This chain links TRBV19 with TRBJ2-4; D call uncertain. This CDR3 has 13 amino acids. The V gene's germline CDR1 is LNHDA and CDR2 SQIVND (reference sequence). Deletions cut 2 bases from V and 8 bases from J, with 10 bases between. The chain's CDR3 is CASSIKVIHIQYF. The CDR3 bases are TGTGCCAGTAGTATAAAAGTTATCCACATTCAGTACTTC.

The chain carries TRBV10-1 and TRBJ2-1; 10 positions agree with TRBD2. V lost 2 bases and J lost 2; bases outside the gene matches: 3. Looked up from germline, CDR1 is WNHNN and CDR2 is SYGVQD (reference sequence). The CDR3 is 16 amino acids. The CDR3 DNA follows: TGCGCCAGCAGTGAGCTACTAGCGGGGCCCTACAATGAGCAGTTCTTC. Amino acids: CASSELLAGPYNEQFF.

The chain has TRBV5-6 and TRBJ1-5; 11 bases line up with TRBD1. The CDR3 has 16 amino acids. Germline trimming cut 0 bases from V and 6 bases from J; bases unmatched to any gene: 5. The V gene's germline CDR1 is SGHDT and CDR2 YYEEEE. The CDR3 region has the DNA TGTGCCAGCAGCTTGGCCGGGACAGGGGGTTTTCAGCCCCAGCATTTT. Encoded protein: CASSLAGTGGFQPQHF.